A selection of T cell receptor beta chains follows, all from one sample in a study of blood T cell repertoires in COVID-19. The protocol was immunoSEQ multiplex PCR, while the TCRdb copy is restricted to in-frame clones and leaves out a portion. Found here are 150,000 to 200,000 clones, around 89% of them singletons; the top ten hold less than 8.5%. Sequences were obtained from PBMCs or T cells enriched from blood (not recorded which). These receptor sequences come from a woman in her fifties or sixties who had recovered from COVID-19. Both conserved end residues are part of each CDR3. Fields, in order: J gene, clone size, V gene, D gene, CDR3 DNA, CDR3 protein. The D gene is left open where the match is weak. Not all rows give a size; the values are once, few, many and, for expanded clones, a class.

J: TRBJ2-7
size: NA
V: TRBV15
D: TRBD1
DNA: TGTGCCACCAGCAGAGGAGCGGACAGGGACCACGAGCAGTACTTC
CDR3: CATSRGADRDHEQYF

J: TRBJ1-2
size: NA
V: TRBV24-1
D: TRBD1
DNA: TGTGCCACCAGTGCAGGGGGCGAAGGCTACACCTTC
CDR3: CATSAGGEGYTF

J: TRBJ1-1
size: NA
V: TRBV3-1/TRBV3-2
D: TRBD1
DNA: TGTGCCAGCAGCCAGTTTACAGGGGGCGGTATGACTGAAGCTTTCTTT
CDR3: CASSQFTGGGMTEAFF

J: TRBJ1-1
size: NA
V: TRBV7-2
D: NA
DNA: TGTGCCAGCAGCTTATTCGGTGCATCGAACACTGAAGCTTTCTTT
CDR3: CASSLFGASNTEAFF

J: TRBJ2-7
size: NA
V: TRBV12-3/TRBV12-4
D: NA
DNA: TGTGCCAGCACCGACGGGATAAACTACGAGCAGTACTTC
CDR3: CASTDGINYEQYF

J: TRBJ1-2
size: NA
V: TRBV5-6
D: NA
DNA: TGTGCCAGCAGCCCCCTTGGACAGCAGGATTATGGCTACACCTTC
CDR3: CASSPLGQQDYGYTF

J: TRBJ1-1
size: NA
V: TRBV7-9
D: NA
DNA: TGTGCCAGCAGCTTAGCGTTAGTGAACACTGAAGCTTTCTTT
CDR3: CASSLALVNTEAFF

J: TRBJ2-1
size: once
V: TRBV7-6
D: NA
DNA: TGTGCCAGCAGCTTAGGGGTTGGGGGGGCAGGCGAGCAGTTCTTC
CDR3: CASSLGVGGAGEQFF

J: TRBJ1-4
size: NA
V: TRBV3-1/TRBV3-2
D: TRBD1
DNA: TGTGCCAGCAGCCAAGGGGCTCCGGGACAGGGTGATGAAAAACTGTTTTTT
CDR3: CASSQGAPGQGDEKLFF

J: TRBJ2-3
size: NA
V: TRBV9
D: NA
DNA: TGTGCCAGCAGCGTGCGCCCTGCGACAGATACGCAGTATTTT
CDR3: CASSVRPATDTQYF

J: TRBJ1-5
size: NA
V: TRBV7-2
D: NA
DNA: TGTGCCAGCAGCTATGATGGGACACTACTTCAGCCCCAGCATTTT
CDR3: CASSYDGTLLQPQHF

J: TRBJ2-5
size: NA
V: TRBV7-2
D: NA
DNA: TGTGCCAGCAGCCGGGACTTCCAAGAGACCCAGTACTTC
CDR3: CASSRDFQETQYF

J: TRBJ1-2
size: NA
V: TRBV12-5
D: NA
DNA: TGTGCTAGTGGGCAGTTACATGGCTACACCTTC
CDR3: CASGQLHGYTF

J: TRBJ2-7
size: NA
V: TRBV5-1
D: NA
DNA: TGCGCCAGCAGCTTGGTGATAGGGAGCTACGAGCAGTACTTC
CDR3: CASSLVIGSYEQYF

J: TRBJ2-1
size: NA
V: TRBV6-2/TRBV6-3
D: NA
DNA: TGTGCCAGCAGTTATTTTCTAGCATCCAATGAGCAGTTCTTC
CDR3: CASSYFLASNEQFF

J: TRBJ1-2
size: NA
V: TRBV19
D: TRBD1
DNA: TGTGCCAGTAGTATAGGGGGGACAGGTGATTATGGCTACACCTTC
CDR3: CASSIGGTGDYGYTF

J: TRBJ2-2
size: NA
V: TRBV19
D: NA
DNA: TGTGCCAGTAGCAGACGGGTTCCGGGGATGGAGGCCGGGGAGCTGTTTTTT
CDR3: CASSRRVPGMEAGELFF

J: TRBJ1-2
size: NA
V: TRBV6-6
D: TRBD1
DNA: TGTGCCAGCAGTTACTCGGAAGGGTTAACAGGGGGATACACCTTC
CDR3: CASSYSEGLTGGYTF

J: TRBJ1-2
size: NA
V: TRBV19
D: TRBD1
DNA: TGTGCCAGTAGCCTACAGGGGGTGGACTATGGCTACACCTTC
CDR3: CASSLQGVDYGYTF

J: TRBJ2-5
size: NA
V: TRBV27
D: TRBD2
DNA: TGTGCCAGCAGTTTACGAGCGGGGGGGCTGCCGGGGACCCAGTACTTC
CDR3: CASSLRAGGLPGTQYF

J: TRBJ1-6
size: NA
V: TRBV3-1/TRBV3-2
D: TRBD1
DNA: TGTGCCAGCAGCCAACCACAGGGGAATTCACCCCTCCACTTT
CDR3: CASSQPQGNSPLHF

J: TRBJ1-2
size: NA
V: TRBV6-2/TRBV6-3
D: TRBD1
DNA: TGTGCCAGCAGTTACGGACAGGGCCTAAACTATGGCTACACCTTC
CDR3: CASSYGQGLNYGYTF

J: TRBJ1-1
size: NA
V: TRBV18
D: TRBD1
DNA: TGTGCCAGCTCACCACAAAGTGGACAGGGGAACACTGAAGCTTTCTTT
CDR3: CASSPQSGQGNTEAFF

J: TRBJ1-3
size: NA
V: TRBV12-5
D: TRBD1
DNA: TGTGCTAGTGGCCCACAGGGGGTAGCTGGAAACACCATATATTTT
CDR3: CASGPQGVAGNTIYF

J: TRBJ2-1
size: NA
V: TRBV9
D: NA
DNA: TGTGCCAGCGGAGACAGGAATGAGCAGTTCTTC
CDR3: CASGDRNEQFF

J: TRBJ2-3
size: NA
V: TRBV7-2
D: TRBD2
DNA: TGTGCCAGCAGCTCCTCTAGCGGCGCAGATACGCAGTATTTT
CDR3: CASSSSSGADTQYF

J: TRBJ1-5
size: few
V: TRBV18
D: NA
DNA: TGTGCCAGCTCACGCTCCCGGGAGGATCAGCCCCAGCATTTT
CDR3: CASSRSREDQPQHF

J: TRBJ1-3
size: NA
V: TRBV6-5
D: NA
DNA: TGTGCCAGCAGTTACCAGGCCTCTGGAAACACCATATATTTT
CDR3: CASSYQASGNTIYF

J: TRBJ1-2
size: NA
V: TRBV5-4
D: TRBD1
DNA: TGTGCCAGCAGCTTCACAGGGGAGGATGGCTACACCTTC
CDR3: CASSFTGEDGYTF

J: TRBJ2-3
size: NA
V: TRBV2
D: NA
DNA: TGTGCCAGCAGTGGAGGCATGCGGGGGCCAAGCACAGATACGCAGTATTTT
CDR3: CASSGGMRGPSTDTQYF

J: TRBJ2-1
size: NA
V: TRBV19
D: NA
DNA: TGTGCCAGTAGTAACAACTACAATGAGCAGTTCTTC
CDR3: CASSNNYNEQFF

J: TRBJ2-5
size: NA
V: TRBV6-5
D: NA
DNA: TGTGCCAGCACCTGGGGAGGCCAAGAGACCCAGTACTTC
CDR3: CASTWGGQETQYF

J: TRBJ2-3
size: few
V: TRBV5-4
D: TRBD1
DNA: TGTGCCAGCAGCCCGACAGGGGCTAAGGGGGATACGCAGTATTTT
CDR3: CASSPTGAKGDTQYF

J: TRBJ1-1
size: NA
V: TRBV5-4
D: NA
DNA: TGTGCCAGCGTCAAACGGGGGGGTTTGAACACTGAAGCTTTCTTT
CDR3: CASVKRGGLNTEAFF

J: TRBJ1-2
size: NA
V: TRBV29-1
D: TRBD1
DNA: TGCAGCGCTTCAGGGGGCTCTAACTATGGCTACACCTTC
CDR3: CSASGGSNYGYTF

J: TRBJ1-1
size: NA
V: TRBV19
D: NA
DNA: TGTGCCAGCAGCCTAGGGCAGGGGTACACTGAAGCTTTCTTT
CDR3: CASSLGQGYTEAFF

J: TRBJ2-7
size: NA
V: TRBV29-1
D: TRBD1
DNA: TGCAGCGTTGTAAAGGGACAGGGGGTCTCCTACGAGCAGTACTTC
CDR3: CSVVKGQGVSYEQYF

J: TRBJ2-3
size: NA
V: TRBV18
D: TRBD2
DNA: TGTGCCAGCTCACCATGGGAGGGTAGCACAGATACGCAGTATTTT
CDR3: CASSPWEGSTDTQYF

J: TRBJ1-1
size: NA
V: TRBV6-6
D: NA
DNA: TGTGCCAGCACTCAACTGGGGGAGGGGACTGAAGCTTTCTTT
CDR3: CASTQLGEGTEAFF

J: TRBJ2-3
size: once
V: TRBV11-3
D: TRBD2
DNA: TGTGCCAGCAGCTTAGGACGGGGAGGGGTAGATACGCAGTATTTT
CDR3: CASSLGRGGVDTQYF

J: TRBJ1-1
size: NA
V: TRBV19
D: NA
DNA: TGTGCCAGTAGTTCGACAGGCGTCGGCACTGAAGCTTTCTTT
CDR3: CASSSTGVGTEAFF

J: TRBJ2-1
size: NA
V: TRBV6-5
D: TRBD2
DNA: TGTGCCAGCAGTTACTCGACTAGCGGGGGTTGGTTCTTC
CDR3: CASSYSTSGGWFF

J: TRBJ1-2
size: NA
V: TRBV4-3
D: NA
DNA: TGCGCCAGCAGCCAAGTGGACAGCTTAACCCGCTATGGCTACACCTTC
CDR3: CASSQVDSLTRYGYTF

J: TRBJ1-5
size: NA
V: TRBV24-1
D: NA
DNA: TGTGCCACCAGTGATTTTCCCTACAATCAGCCCCAGCATTTT
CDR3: CATSDFPYNQPQHF

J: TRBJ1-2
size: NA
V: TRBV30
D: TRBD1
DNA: TGTGCCTGGAGCCCCGGACAGGGAATCTACACCTTC
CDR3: CAWSPGQGIYTF

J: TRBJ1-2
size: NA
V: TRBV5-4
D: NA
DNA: TGTGCCAGCAGCTCCCGGGGAGAACATGGCTACACCTTC
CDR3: CASSSRGEHGYTF

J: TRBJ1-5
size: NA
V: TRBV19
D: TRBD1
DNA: TGTGCCAGTAGTATAGATCTATTGGGACAGAGCAATCAGCCCCAGCATTTT
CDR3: CASSIDLLGQSNQPQHF

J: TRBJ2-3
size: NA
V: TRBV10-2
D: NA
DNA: TGCGCCACCACACAGGTCGCAGATACGCAGTATTTT
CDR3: CATTQVADTQYF

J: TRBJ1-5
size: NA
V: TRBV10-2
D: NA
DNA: TGCGCCAGCAGTGAGAGGCGGGGGCAAGATCAGCCCCAGCATTTT
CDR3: CASSERRGQDQPQHF

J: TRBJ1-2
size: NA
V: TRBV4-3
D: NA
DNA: TGCGCCAGCAGCCAAGAACGGGCAGGGCATGGCTACACCTTC
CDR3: CASSQERAGHGYTF

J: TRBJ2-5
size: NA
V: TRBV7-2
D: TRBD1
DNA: TGTGCCAGCAGCTTGGGCCCCGGACAGGGGAACCAAGAGACCCAGTACTTC
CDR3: CASSLGPGQGNQETQYF

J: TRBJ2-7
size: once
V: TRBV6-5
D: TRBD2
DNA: TGTGCCAGCAGTTGGACTAGCGGGGGGGACGAGCAGTACTTC
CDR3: CASSWTSGGDEQYF

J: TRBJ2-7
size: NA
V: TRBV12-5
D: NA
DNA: TGTGCTAGTGGTTTGGTAACTGGGGGGTCCAACGAGCAGTACTTC
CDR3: CASGLVTGGSNEQYF

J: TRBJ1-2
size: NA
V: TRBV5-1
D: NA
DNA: TGCGCCAGCAGCTTGGGAGAGCTCGGTGGCTACACCTTC
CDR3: CASSLGELGGYTF

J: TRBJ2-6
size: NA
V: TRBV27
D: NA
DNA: TGTGCCAGCAGTTTCCGACAGCTTAGAGTATCTGGGGCCAACGTCCTGACTTTC
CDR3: CASSFRQLRVSGANVLTF